One T cell receptor beta chain is described in this entry. This entry is derived from a study of blood T cell repertoires in COVID-19. In the study overall: Sample material is recorded as cDNA or gDNA derived from T cells, B-cell-depleted T cells, or PBMCs.

The CDR3 has 15 residues. V dropped 4 bases and J dropped 2; count of bases not matched to a gene: 2. Germline lookup yields CDR1 MGHDK and CDR2 SYGVNS. All enrollees were roughly 18 to 90 years old and from 20 to 25 US areas. TCRdb's table, derived via immunoSEQ multiplex PCR, lists solely in-frame clones and lacks some. The sample holds over 200,000 clones, 85% to 90% seen once. This clonotype was obtained from a man in his forties who had recovered from COVID-19. The chain recombines TRBV25-1 with TRBJ2-3, with TRBD2 matching over 11 bases. Sequenced input: PBMCs or T cells enriched from blood (not recorded which). CDR3 sequence: CASSVTSGITDTQYF. CDR3 DNA sequence: TGTGCCAGCAGTGTGACTAGCGGGATCACAGATACGCAGTATTTT. Based on the CDR3 plus reference TRBV25-1 and TRBJ2-3, the full variable domain is EADIYQTPRYLVIGTGKKITLECSQTMGHDKMYWYQQDPGMELHLIHYSYGVNSTEKGDLSSESTVSRIRTEHFPLTLESARPSHTSQYLCASSVTSGITDTQYFGPGTRLTVL.